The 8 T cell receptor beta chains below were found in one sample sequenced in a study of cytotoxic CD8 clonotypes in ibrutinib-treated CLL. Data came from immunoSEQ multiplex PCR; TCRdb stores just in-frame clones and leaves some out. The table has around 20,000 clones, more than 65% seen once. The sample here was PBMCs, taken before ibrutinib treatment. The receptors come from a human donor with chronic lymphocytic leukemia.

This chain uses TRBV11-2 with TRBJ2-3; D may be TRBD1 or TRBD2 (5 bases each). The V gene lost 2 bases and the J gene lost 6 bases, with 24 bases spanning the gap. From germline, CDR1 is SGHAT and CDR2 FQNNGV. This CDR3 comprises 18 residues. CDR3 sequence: CASSLLGRTSTGMDTQYF. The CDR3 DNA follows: TGTGCCAGCAGCTTATTGGGACGGACTTCAACGGGGATGGATACGCAGTATTTT.

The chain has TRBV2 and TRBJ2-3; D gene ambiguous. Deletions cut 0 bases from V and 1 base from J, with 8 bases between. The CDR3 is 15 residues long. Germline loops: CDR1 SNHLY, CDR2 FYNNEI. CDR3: CASSEAGIGTDTQYF. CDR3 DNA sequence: TGTGCCAGCAGTGAAGCGGGAATTGGCACAGATACGCAGTATTTT. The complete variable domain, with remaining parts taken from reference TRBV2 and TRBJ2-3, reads EPEVTQTPSHQVTQMGQEVILRCVPISNHLYFYWYRQILGQKVEFLVSFYNNEISEKSEIFDDQFSVERPDGSNFTLKIRSTKLEDSAMYFCASSEAGIGTDTQYFGPGTRLTVL.

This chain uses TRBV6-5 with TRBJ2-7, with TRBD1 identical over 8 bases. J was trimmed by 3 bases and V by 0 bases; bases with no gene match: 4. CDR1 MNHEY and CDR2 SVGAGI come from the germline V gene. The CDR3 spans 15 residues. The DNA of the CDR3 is TGTGCCAGCAGTTACTCGAGGGACAGGAACTACGAGCAGTACTTC. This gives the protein CASSYSRDRNYEQYF.

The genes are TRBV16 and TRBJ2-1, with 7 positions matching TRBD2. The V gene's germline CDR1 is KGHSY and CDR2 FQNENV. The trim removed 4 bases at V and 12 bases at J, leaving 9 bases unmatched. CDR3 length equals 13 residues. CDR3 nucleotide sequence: TGTGCCAGCAGCCCCCAACGGGGGGTTTGGCAGTTCTTC. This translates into CASSPQRGVWQFF.

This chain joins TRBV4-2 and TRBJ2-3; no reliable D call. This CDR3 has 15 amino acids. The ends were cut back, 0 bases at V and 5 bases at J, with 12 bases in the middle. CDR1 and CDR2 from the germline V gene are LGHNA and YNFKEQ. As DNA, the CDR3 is TGTGCCAGCAGCCAAGATGGGGTAGTAAGAGATACGCAGTATTTT. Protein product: CASSQDGVVRDTQYF.

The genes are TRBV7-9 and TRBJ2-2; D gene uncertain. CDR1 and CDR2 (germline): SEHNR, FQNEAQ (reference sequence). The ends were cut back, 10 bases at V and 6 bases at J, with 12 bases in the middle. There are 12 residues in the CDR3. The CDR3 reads CATHAASGELFF. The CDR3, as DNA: TGTGCCACCCACGCTGCTTCCGGGGAGCTGTTTTTT. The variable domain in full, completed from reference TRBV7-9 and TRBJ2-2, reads DTGVSQNPRHKITKRGQNVTFRCDPISEHNRLYWYRQTLGQGPEFLTYFQNEAQLEKSRLLSDRFSAERPKGSFSTLEIQRTEQGDSAMYLCATHAASGELFFGEGSRLTVL.

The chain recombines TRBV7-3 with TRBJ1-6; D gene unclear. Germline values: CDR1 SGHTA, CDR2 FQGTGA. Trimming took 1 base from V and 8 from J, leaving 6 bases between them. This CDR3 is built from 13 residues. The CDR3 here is CASSLIFDSPLHF. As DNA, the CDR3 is TGTGCCAGCAGCTTAATCTTCGATTCACCCCTCCACTTT.

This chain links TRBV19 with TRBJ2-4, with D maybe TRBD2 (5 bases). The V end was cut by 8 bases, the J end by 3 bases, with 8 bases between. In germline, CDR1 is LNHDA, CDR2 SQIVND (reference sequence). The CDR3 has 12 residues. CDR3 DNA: TGTGCCAGTTCCCGGGGCAAAAACATTCAGTACTTC. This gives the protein CASSRGKNIQYF.